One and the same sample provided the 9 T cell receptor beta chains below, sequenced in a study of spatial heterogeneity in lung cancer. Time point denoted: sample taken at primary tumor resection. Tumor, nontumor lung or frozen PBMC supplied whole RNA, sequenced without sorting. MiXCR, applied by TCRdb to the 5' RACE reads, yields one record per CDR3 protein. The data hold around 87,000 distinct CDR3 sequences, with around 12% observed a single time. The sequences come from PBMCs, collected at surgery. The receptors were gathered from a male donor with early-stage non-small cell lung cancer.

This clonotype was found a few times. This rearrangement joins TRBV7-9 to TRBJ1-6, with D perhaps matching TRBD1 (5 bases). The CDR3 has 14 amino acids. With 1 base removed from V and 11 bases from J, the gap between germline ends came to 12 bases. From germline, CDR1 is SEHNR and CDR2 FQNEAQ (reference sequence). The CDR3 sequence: CASSLGGWDPPLHF. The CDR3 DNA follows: TGTGCCAGCAGCTTAGGAGGCTGGGACCCACCCCTCCACTTT.

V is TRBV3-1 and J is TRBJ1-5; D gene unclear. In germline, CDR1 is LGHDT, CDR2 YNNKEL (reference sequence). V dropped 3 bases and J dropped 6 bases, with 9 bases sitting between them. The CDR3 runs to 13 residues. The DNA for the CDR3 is TGTGCCAGCAGCCACCCCGAGGGTCAGCCCCAGCATTTT. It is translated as CASSHPEGQPQHF.

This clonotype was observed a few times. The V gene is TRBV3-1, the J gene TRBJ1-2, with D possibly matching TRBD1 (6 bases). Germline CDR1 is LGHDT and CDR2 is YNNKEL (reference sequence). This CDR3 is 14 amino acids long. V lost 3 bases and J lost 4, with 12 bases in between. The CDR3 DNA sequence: TGTGCCAGCAGCCAGGGGACACAAGTCTATGGCTACACCTTC. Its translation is CASSQGTQVYGYTF.

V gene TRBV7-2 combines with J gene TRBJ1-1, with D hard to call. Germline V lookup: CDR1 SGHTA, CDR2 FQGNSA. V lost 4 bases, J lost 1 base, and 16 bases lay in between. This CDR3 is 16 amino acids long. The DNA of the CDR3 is TGTGCCAGCAGCTCGGCCCCATCCAGATGGAACACTGAAGCTTTCTTT. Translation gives CASSSAPSRWNTEAFF.

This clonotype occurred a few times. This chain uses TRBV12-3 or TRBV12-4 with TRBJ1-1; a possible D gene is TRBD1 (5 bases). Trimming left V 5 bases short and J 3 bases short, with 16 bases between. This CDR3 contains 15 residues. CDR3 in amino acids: CASSAVQGSDTEAFF. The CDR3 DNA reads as TGTGCCAGCAGTGCCGTCCAGGGAAGCGACACTGAAGCTTTCTTT.

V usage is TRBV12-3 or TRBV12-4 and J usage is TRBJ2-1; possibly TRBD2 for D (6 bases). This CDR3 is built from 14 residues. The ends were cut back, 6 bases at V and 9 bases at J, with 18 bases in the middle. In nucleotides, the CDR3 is TGTGCCAGCAGCATCGCCCAGGGAGGACTTGAGCAGTTCTTC. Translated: CASSIAQGGLEQFF.

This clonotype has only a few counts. The CDR3 coding sequence is TGCAGTGCTCATGGGGCCAACGTCCTGACTTTC. Amino acids: CSAHGANVLTF. This chain connects TRBV20-1 to TRBJ2-6; D unresolved. Germline lookup yields CDR1 DFQATT and CDR2 SNEGSKA (reference sequence). The CDR3 runs 11 residues. V was trimmed by 5 bases and J by 3 bases, leaving 2 bases between them.

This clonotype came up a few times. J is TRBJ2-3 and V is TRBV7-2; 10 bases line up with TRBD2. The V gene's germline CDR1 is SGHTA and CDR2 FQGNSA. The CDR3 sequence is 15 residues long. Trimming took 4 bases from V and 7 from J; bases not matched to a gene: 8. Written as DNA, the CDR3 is TGTGCCAGCAGCTCAACTAGCGGGGCCCGGAATACGCAGTATTTT. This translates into CASSSTSGARNTQYF. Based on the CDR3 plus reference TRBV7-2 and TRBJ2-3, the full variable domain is GAGVSQSPSNKVTEKGKDVELRCDPISGHTALYWYRQSLGQGLEFLIYFQGNSAPDKSGLPSDRFSAERTGGSVSTLTIQRTQQEDSAVYLCASSSTSGARNTQYFGPGTRLTVL.

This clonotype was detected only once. CDR3 in DNA: TGCGCCAGCAGCTTGGGGTTCGCGGCGCGGAACTATGGCTACACCTTC. Amino acids: CASSLGFAARNYGYTF. The chain links TRBV5-1 to TRBJ1-2; D uncertain. In germline, CDR1 is SGHRS, CDR2 YFSETQ. The CDR3 extends over 16 amino acids. Trimming removed 0 bases from V and 2 bases from J, with 14 bases in between.